Below are 17 T cell receptor beta chains sequenced from a single sample in a study of beta chain features in type 1 diabetes. Their recognized antigens are unknown. Overall study results and limits: A moderate, significant TCRB CDR3 shortening appeared in type 1 diabetes across four CD4+ subsets.

Expressed TCRB transcripts were sequenced because the entire RNA isolate underwent reverse transcription. Here immunoSEQ multiplex PCR was the method, and the copy in TCRdb shows in-frame clones only, minus some. The table shows hundreds of thousands of clones, with roughly an eighth occurring only once. Specimen: naive CD4+ T cells from blood. The receptors were sampled from a man aged 18 to 29 with type 1 diabetes.

The chain carries TRBV4-2 and TRBJ1-1; D is undetermined. This CDR3 is built from 14 residues. V lost 1 base and J lost 2, with 8 bases in between. Germline loops: CDR1 LGHNA, CDR2 YNFKEQ. The CDR3 protein is CASSQAAGNTEAFF. DNA of the CDR3: TGTGCCAGCAGCCAAGCGGCCGGAAACACTGAAGCTTTCTTT.

The rearrangement joins TRBV29-1 to TRBJ2-2, with D tentatively TRBD2 (5 bases). Germline assignment: CDR1 SQVTM and CDR2 ANQGSEA. CDR3 length: 15 amino acids. V was pared by 4 bases and J by 1 base, with 13 bases between. The CDR3: CSVGGQALNTGELFF. DNA for the CDR3: TGCAGCGTTGGAGGGCAGGCTTTGAACACCGGGGAGCTGTTTTTT.

Only a few counts were recorded for this clone. The chain employs TRBV9 and TRBJ2-7; 7 bases fit TRBD2. The CDR3 length is 16 residues. V lost 0 bases to trimming and J lost 3 bases; unmatched junction nucleotides: 9. Germline CDR1 reads SGDLS; CDR2 reads YYNGEE. This chain's CDR3 is CASSVAGGTVGYEQYF. The CDR3 nucleotides are TGTGCCAGCAGCGTAGCCGGGGGGACCGTGGGCTACGAGCAGTACTTC.

The chain has TRBV18 and TRBJ2-5; no definite D call. This CDR3 comprises 11 residues. Germline V lookup: CDR1 KGHSH, CDR2 LQKENI. The ends were cut back, 6 bases at V and 7 bases at J, with 9 bases in the middle. The CDR3 coding sequence is TGTGCCAGCTCCCCGGCCGGGACCCAGTACTTC. Protein product: CASSPAGTQYF.

This rearrangement joins TRBV15 to TRBJ2-1; TRBD1 matches 9 bases. V lost 0 bases to trimming and J lost 10 bases; unmatched junction nucleotides: 1. The length of the CDR3 is 13 residues. The germline gives CDR1 LNHNV, CDR2 YYDKDF (reference sequence). CDR3 DNA: TGTGCCACCAGCAGAGAGACAGGGGGAGAGCAGTTCTTC. It codes for CATSRETGGEQFF.

V is TRBV9 and J is TRBJ2-5, with D tentatively TRBD1 or TRBD2 (5 bases each). CDR3 length equals 14 residues. V shed 1 base and J shed 4 bases, with 11 bases lying between them. Germline V gene sequence: CDR1 SGDLS, CDR2 YYNGEE. The chain's CDR3 is CASSVSPRGETQYF. CDR3 coding DNA: TGTGCCAGCAGCGTATCCCCGAGGGGAGAGACCCAGTACTTC. Full variable domain (outside the CDR3, taken from reference TRBV9 and TRBJ2-5): DSGVTQTPKHLITATGQRVTLRCSPRSGDLSVYWYQQSLDQGLQFLIQYYNGEERAKGNILERFSAQQFPDLHSELNLSSLELGDSALYFCASSVSPRGETQYFGPGTRLLVL.

The J gene is TRBJ2-7, the V gene TRBV7-9, with D perhaps matching TRBD1 (6 bases). Deletions cut 0 bases from V and 4 bases from J, with 10 bases between. The CDR3 runs 14 residues. Germline CDR1 is SEHNR and CDR2 is FQNEAQ (reference sequence). CDR3 sequence: CASSLAPQGYEQYF. Here the CDR3 DNA reads TGTGCCAGCAGCTTAGCCCCCCAGGGGTACGAGCAGTACTTC.

The V call is TRBV7-2, the J call TRBJ2-1; 7 bases are a match to TRBD1. This CDR3 is 14 amino acids long. V dropped 5 bases and J dropped 7; count of bases not matched to a gene: 8. In germline, CDR1 is SGHTA, CDR2 FQGNSA. For the CDR3, the DNA is TGTGCCAGCAGCGGGGGACAGACTGCGAATGAGCAGTTCTTC. It yields the protein CASSGGQTANEQFF.

The genes are TRBV6-1 and TRBJ1-2; maybe TRBD1 (6 bases). Germline lookup yields CDR1 MNHNS and CDR2 SASEGT. CDR3 size: 13 residues. Trimming removed 7 bases at V and 3 bases at J, with 12 bases between. The CDR3: CASTQGPYYGYTF. The CDR3 DNA follows: TGTGCCAGCACTCAGGGGCCGTACTATGGCTACACCTTC.

The V and J genes are TRBV6-8 and TRBJ2-3; 10 bases match TRBD1. Germline trimming cut 7 bases from V and 3 bases from J; bases unmatched to any gene: 10. The CDR3 is 16 amino acids. Germline CDR1 is MNHGY and CDR2 is SAAAGT. CDR3 bases: TGTGCCAGCACGCCCCGCGGGACAGGGGATACAGATACGCAGTATTTT. Its protein is CASTPRGTGDTDTQYF.

This clone appeared a few times. CDR3 protein: CASSPNSVPNEQFF. As DNA, the CDR3 is TGTGCCAGCAGCCCCAACTCGGTTCCCAATGAGCAGTTCTTC. This chain joins TRBV5-4 and TRBJ2-1; D is unclear. CDR1 is SGHNT and CDR2 is YYREEE in the germline V gene (reference sequence). CDR3 length: 14 amino acids. The V end was cut by 4 bases, the J end by 6 bases, with 14 bases between.

The chain is built from TRBV18 and TRBJ2-2; D is uncertain. With 2 bases removed from V and 5 bases from J, the gap between germline ends came to 12 bases. The CDR3 extends over 15 amino acids. Germline CDR1 reads KGHSH; CDR2 reads LQKENI. CDR3 residues: CASSPVSGKTGELFF. Here the CDR3 DNA reads TGTGCCAGCTCACCAGTGTCCGGAAAGACCGGGGAGCTGTTTTTT.

This clone was seen a few times. The chain joins TRBV30 to TRBJ2-3; D may be TRBD1 or TRBD2 (5 bases each). There are 13 residues in the CDR3. Germline V gene sequence: CDR1 GTSNPN, CDR2 SVGIG (reference sequence). V lost 2 bases to trimming and J lost 6 bases, with 12 bases between them. The CDR3: CAWSPGSGDTQYF. The CDR3 region has the DNA TGTGCCTGGAGTCCGGGGTCAGGGGATACGCAGTATTTT.

This clone was detected a few times. The chain links TRBV28 to TRBJ2-5; no clear D. V dropped 3 bases and J dropped 7 bases, with 15 bases sitting between them. The CDR3 consists of 14 residues. Germline values: CDR1 MDHEN, CDR2 SYDVKM. CDR3 protein: CASSFAWVPGTQYF. The CDR3 nucleotides read TGTGCCAGCAGTTTCGCGTGGGTACCAGGGACCCAGTACTTC.

This chain joins TRBV18 and TRBJ2-2, with D unresolved. The CDR3 spans 14 residues. CDR1 and CDR2 (germline): KGHSH, LQKENI. Trimming took off 3 bases at V and 2 bases at J, with 7 bases between the two ends. The CDR3 DNA follows: TGTGCCAGCTCACCGGCCAAAAACACCGGGGAGCTGTTTTTT. As protein: CASSPAKNTGELFF.

This clone has more than one count but fewer than ten. V is TRBV25-1 and J is TRBJ2-2; D gene uncertain. The V end was cut by 1 base, the J end by 1 base, with 4 bases between. This CDR3 is built from 14 residues. In germline, CDR1 is MGHDK, CDR2 SYGVNS. The CDR3 nucleotides are TGTGCCAGCAGTGAATGGGGGAACACCGGGGAGCTGTTTTTT. This gives the protein CASSEWGNTGELFF.

The chain has TRBV28 and TRBJ1-5; 7 positions match TRBD1. This CDR3 contains 14 residues. Germline lookup yields CDR1 MDHEN and CDR2 SYDVKM. V was clipped by 5 bases and J by 4 bases; unmatched bases: 5. The CDR3 nucleotides read TGTGCCAGCAGTGGGGGGACAGTAAATCAGCCCCAGCATTTT. This gives the protein CASSGGTVNQPQHF.